This entry lists 19 T cell receptor beta chains sequenced from one sample in a study of T cells in Graves' hyperthyroidism and ophthalmopathy. RNA transcripts served as the template for amplifying TCR beta CDR3 regions. With the HTBI primer set, the TCR CDR3 went through a first round of RT-PCR. TCRdb reprocessed the multiplex PCR reads via MiXCR and lists one record per CDR3 protein. The sample contains about 350,000 distinct CDR3 sequences, 17% of which appear only once. The sequencing sample was made of blood. The receptors stem from a woman aged 30 to 39 with Graves' hyperthyroidism that later progressed to Graves' ophthalmopathy.

This clonotype was detected only once. This could be a read error, since a much larger clone is one nucleotide away. V and J are TRBV18 and TRBJ2-5; maybe TRBD1 (6 bases). In germline, CDR1 is KGHSH, CDR2 LQKENI. CDR3 length: 14 amino acids. V lost 1 base to trimming and J lost 4 bases, with 10 bases between them. CDR3 bases: TGTGCCAGCTCACCACAAGGACAGAGAGAGACCCAGTACTTC. It is translated as CASSPQGQRETQYF.

This clonotype has only a few counts. V is TRBV6-1 and J is TRBJ2-2; 8 bases match TRBD1. This CDR3 is built from 16 residues. Germline CDR1 MNHNS, CDR2 SASEGT. The trim removed 3 bases at V and 3 bases at J, leaving 6 bases unmatched. The CDR3 bases are TGTGCCAGCAGTGAGCCCTTGGACAGGGACACCGGGGAGCTGTTTTTT. Its translation: CASSEPLDRDTGELFF.

The sample holds many counts of this clonotype. V is TRBV28 and J is TRBJ2-2; 7 bases map to TRBD1. Losses at the gene ends were 3 bases for V and 2 bases for J; bases not matched to a gene: 21. Germline CDR1 reads MDHEN; CDR2 reads SYDVKM. The length of the CDR3 is 21 residues. The CDR3 region has the DNA TGTGCCAGCAGTTTTGATCTGAGGGGGCGGAATGTGGATCCTAACACCGGGGAGCTGTTTTTT. Protein sequence: CASSFDLRGRNVDPNTGELFF.

The chain has TRBV7-2 and TRBJ1-5; D not certain. Trimming left V 4 bases short and J 3 bases short, with 7 bases between. CDR1 is SGHTA, CDR2 FQGNSA, per germline. The CDR3 runs 13 residues. CDR3 sequence reads: CASSSRFNQPQHF. In nucleotides, the CDR3 is TGTGCCAGCAGCTCCAGGTTCAATCAGCCCCAGCATTTT.

This clonotype showed up just a few times. The chain carries TRBV19 and TRBJ2-7; 11 nucleotides align to TRBD2. CDR1 is LNHDA and CDR2 is SQIVND in the germline V gene (reference sequence). The CDR3 contains 14 residues. Trimming took 5 bases from V and 3 from J; bases not matched to a gene: 3. The CDR3 spells CASSPGTSGYEQYF. For the CDR3, the DNA is TGTGCCAGTAGTCCGGGGACTAGCGGCTACGAGCAGTACTTC.

This clonotype was observed a handful of times. The chain links TRBV19 to TRBJ2-1; 8 nucleotides match TRBD1. V shed 5 bases, J shed 8 bases, and the junction held 8 bases outside the gene matches. The CDR3 spans 14 residues. Per the germline V gene, CDR1 is LNHDA and CDR2 is SQIVND (reference sequence). The CDR3 DNA is TGTGCCAGTAGTCCCATGGACAGGGTCTATGAGCAGTTCTTC. The encoded protein is CASSPMDRVYEQFF.

This clonotype has a count of ten or more. The chain has TRBV5-1 and TRBJ2-2; D is unclear. Looked up from germline, CDR1 is SGHRS and CDR2 is YFSETQ. The CDR3 runs to 15 residues. With 0 bases removed from V and 5 bases from J, the gap between germline ends came to 11 bases. In nucleotides, the CDR3 is TGCGCCAGCAGCTTGGAAGCGAGTCGTACCGGGGAGCTGTTTTTT. This translates into CASSLEASRTGELFF.

This clonotype was seen only once. The chain links TRBV10-3 to TRBJ2-5, with 9 bases aligning to TRBD2. Germline loops: CDR1 ENHRY, CDR2 SYGVKD. V shed 10 bases, J shed 3 bases, and the junction held 9 bases outside the gene matches. The CDR3 covers 14 residues. The DNA of the CDR3 is TGTGCCACCACCCTTAGCGGGAGTGAAGAGACCCAGTACTTC. Translated: CATTLSGSEETQYF.

The J gene is TRBJ2-5, the V gene TRBV7-9, with D perhaps TRBD2 (6 bases). The CDR3 is 12 amino acids. The V end was cut by 4 bases, the J end by 5 bases, with 8 bases between. Germline CDR1 is SEHNR and CDR2 is FQNEAQ (reference sequence). The CDR3 here is CASSWGVETQYF. CDR3 sequence (DNA): TGTGCCAGCAGCTGGGGGGTCGAGACCCAGTACTTC.

This clonotype was counted at least ten times. The CDR3 spells CASSLSGTDYEQYF. CDR3 nucleotide sequence: TGTGCCAGCAGTTTAAGCGGGACAGATTACGAGCAGTACTTC. The chain has TRBV7-9 and TRBJ2-7; D is tentatively TRBD1 or TRBD2 (7 bases each). Germline lookup yields CDR1 SEHNR and CDR2 FQNEAQ (reference sequence). Trimming pared 6 bases from V and 4 bases from J, leaving 16 bases between. The CDR3 runs 14 residues.

This clonotype has at least ten counts. V gene TRBV19 combines with J gene TRBJ1-1; possible D gene TRBD1, 5 bases. Germline V gene lookup returns CDR1 LNHDA and CDR2 SQIVND (reference sequence). V lost 11 bases, J lost 0 bases, and 19 bases lay in between. This CDR3 is 15 amino acids long. CDR3 nucleotide sequence: TGTGCCTCCACCTCCTCGTGGGGGGTGAACACTGAAGCTTTCTTT. This translates into CASTSSWGVNTEAFF. The full variable domain, with the rest looked up from reference TRBV19 and TRBJ1-1, is DGGITQSPKYLFRKEGQNVTLSCEQNLNHDAMYWYRQDPGQGLRLIYYSQIVNDFQKGDIAEGYSVSREKKESFPLTVTSAQKNPTAFYLCASTSSWGVNTEAFFGQGTRLTVV.

This clonotype was recorded many times. The rearrangement uses TRBV12-3 or TRBV12-4 and TRBJ1-1, with 8 bases fitting TRBD1. CDR3 length equals 15 residues. The junction had 3 bases not matched to a gene; V was cut back by 2 bases and J by 1 base. The CDR3 reads CASSLRQGANTEAFF. Written as DNA, the CDR3 is TGTGCCAGCAGTTTACGGCAGGGGGCGAACACTGAAGCTTTCTTT.

The gene calls are TRBV20-1 and TRBJ1-6, with a tentative D call TRBD1 (6 bases). Germline V gives CDR1 DFQATT, CDR2 SNEGSKA (reference sequence). V lost 5 bases, J lost 14 bases, and 22 bases lay in between. This CDR3 contains 14 residues. CDR3 sequence reads: CSALHSGALGALHF. CDR3 DNA: TGCAGTGCTCTGCACTCAGGGGCCCTGGGGGCCCTCCACTTT.

This clonotype came up many times. This chain connects TRBV30 to TRBJ2-7, with a tentative D call TRBD1 (6 bases). Germline V gene lookup returns CDR1 GTSNPN and CDR2 SVGIG (reference sequence). V lost 2 bases and J 4 bases, leaving 15 bases between the germline ends. The CDR3 has 14 amino acids. The CDR3: CAWSHQGSSYEQYF. As DNA, the CDR3 is TGTGCCTGGAGTCATCAGGGGTCGTCTTACGAGCAGTACTTC. Combining the CDR3 with reference TRBV30 and TRBJ2-7 gives the whole variable domain SQTIHQWPATLVQPVGSPLSLECTVEGTSNPNLYWYRQAAGRGLQLLFYSVGIGQISSEVPQNLSASRPQDRQFILSSKKLLLSDSGFYLCAWSHQGSSYEQYFGPGTRLTVT.

This clonotype has just a few counts. This chain joins TRBV5-1 and TRBJ1-3; the D gene is possibly TRBD1 (5 bases). The CDR3 extends over 16 amino acids. V lost 4 bases to trimming and J lost 0 bases, with 14 bases between them. Germline assignment: CDR1 SGHRS and CDR2 YFSETQ. The CDR3 loop reads CASSIRDQSSGNTIYF. The CDR3 coding sequence is TGCGCCAGCAGCATCAGGGACCAAAGCTCTGGAAACACCATATATTTT.

This clonotype was seen repeatedly, ten times or more. The rearrangement uses TRBV20-1 and TRBJ2-3, with 13 nucleotides matching TRBD2. The CDR3 spans 16 residues. The V gene's germline CDR1 is DFQATT and CDR2 SNEGSKA (reference sequence). With 4 bases clipped from V and 5 bases from J, the junction kept 9 bases outside the gene matches. The CDR3 nucleotides read TGCAGTGCTACAGGACTAGCGGGAGCGGTGATAGATACGCAGTATTTT. It is translated as CSATGLAGAVIDTQYF.

A word on this clonotype: Possible read error: a much larger clone is one base away. This chain joins TRBV7-2 and TRBJ2-5; D unclear. The J call may be wrong; the DNA end is better matched by TRBJ2-1. The V gene's germline CDR1 is SGHTA and CDR2 FQGNSA. This CDR3 has 14 amino acids. The CDR3: CASSLVAGKETQFF. The CDR3 coding sequence is TGTGCCAGCAGCTTAGTGGCAGGCAAAGAGACCCAGTTCTTC.

The V and J genes are TRBV6-2 or TRBV6-3 and TRBJ2-2, with D perhaps TRBD2 (5 bases). V lost 5 bases and J 5 bases, leaving 24 bases between the germline ends. Germline CDR1 is MNHEY and CDR2 is SVGEGT. This CDR3 has 18 residues. The CDR3 sequence: CASSDRTITRVRTGELFF. The CDR3 DNA reads as TGTGCCAGCAGTGACCGGACGATCACGAGGGTTCGTACCGGGGAGCTGTTTTTT.

This clonotype has just a few counts. V usage is TRBV3-1 and J usage is TRBJ2-7; 9 bases are shared with TRBD2. Germline V CDR1 and CDR2: LGHDT, YNNKEL (reference sequence). With V trimmed by 0 bases and J by 2 bases, 8 bases remained unmatched. This CDR3 comprises 17 residues. In nucleotides, the CDR3 is TGTGCCAGCAGCCAAGAACTCGCGACTAGCGGAACCTACGAGCAGTACTTC. Protein: CASSQELATSGTYEQYF.